This record looks at one TCR beta chain sequence and its context. How the authors handled the data: By means of reference gene primer amplification, nucleated cell counts were estimated. Generated by immunoSEQ multiplex PCR, the TCRdb table keeps only in-frame clones and is missing some. The V and J calls and clone size are taken from that table; D and trimming were inferred from the DNA. The table has about 400,000 clones, 85% to 90% seen once. The entry originates in a study of blood T cell repertoires in COVID-19. Study information: There were acute and convalescent COVID-19 samples, and they came from the United States, Italy and Spain. In each case, the material was cDNA or gDNA derived from T cells, B-cell-depleted T cells, or PBMCs.

Each participant's cohort was designated according to participant-reported clinical history. The source is a woman in her twenties or thirties with acute COVID-19. Material for sequencing was PBMCs or T cells enriched from blood (not recorded which).

CDR3 in amino acids: CATSDFGRAAQETQYF. The CDR3 nucleotides read TGTGCCACCAGTGATTTTGGCAGGGCAGCTCAAGAGACCCAGTACTTC. The rearrangement joins TRBV24-1 to TRBJ2-5, with D tentatively TRBD1 (5 bases). The V end was cut by 1 base, the J end by 2 bases, with 13 bases between. Germline V CDR1 and CDR2: KGHDR, SFDVKD. The CDR3 contains 16 residues.